The subject of this entry is one T cell receptor (beta chain). The V gene lost 7 bases and the J gene lost 2 bases, with 14 bases spanning the gap. CDR1 is MDHEN, CDR2 SYDVKM, per germline. This CDR3 comprises 14 residues. This entry belongs to a study of blood T cells in healthy people across ages. The authors ran a second PCR of roughly 6 to 11 cycles using a sample-barcoded 5' primer and a J-beta primer mix. Each CDR3 protein is one row after TCRdb ran MiXCR on the 5' RACE reads. The data hold about 1.8 million distinct CDR3 sequences, with about 50% observed a single time. What was sequenced was blood. The TCR originated in a woman aged 35 to 49 in good health. This rearrangement joins TRBV28 to TRBJ1-2; no clear D gene. The CDR3 reads CASKMGSVNYGYTF. As DNA, the CDR3 is TGTGCCAGCAAAATGGGCTCGGTGAACTATGGCTACACCTTC.